Listed here are 29 T cell receptor beta chains from one sample, sequenced in a study of blood T cell repertoires in COVID-19. The protocol was immunoSEQ multiplex PCR, while the TCRdb copy is restricted to in-frame clones and leaves out a portion. The data show some 72,000 clones, with approximately 80% seen just once and about 13% held by the top ten. Sequenced material: peripheral blood. The receptors here all came from a man aged 50 to 59 with COVID-19, enrolled during active disease.

This chain uses TRBV4-1 with TRBJ2-7; 12 bases agree with TRBD2. Trimming cost V 3 bases and J 7 bases; bases outside gene matches: 16. The CDR3 length is 18 residues. CDR1 and CDR2 from the germline V gene are MGHRA and YSYEKL. For the CDR3, the DNA is TGCGCCAGCAGCCAGACAACGGCTAGCGGGAGGGCCGGGTATGAGCAGTACTTC. This codes for CASSQTTASGRAGYEQYF.

In its sample, this clone was seen once. The V and J genes are TRBV28 and TRBJ1-2, with TRBD1 as a possible D gene (5 bases). The germline gives CDR1 MDHEN, CDR2 SYDVKM. The germline V and J ends were trimmed by 7 bases and 4 bases, with 13 bases remaining between them. The CDR3 extends over 13 amino acids. The CDR3 bases are TGTGCCAGCACCGAAGGGGCACTCTATGGCTACACCTTC. Encoded protein: CASTEGALYGYTF.

In this sample, this clone turned up a few times. The V call is TRBV19, the J call TRBJ2-1; 16 bases fit TRBD2. V was clipped by 10 bases and J by 8 bases; unmatched bases: 17. The CDR3 is made up of 18 amino acids. Germline CDR1 LNHDA, CDR2 SQIVND (reference sequence). Written as DNA, the CDR3 is TGTGCCACCCAATCAACTCACCCGGGACTAGCGGGAGGGGATGAGCAGTTCTTC. Its protein product is CATQSTHPGLAGGDEQFF.

This rearrangement joins TRBV29-1 to TRBJ2-2, with D tentatively TRBD2 (6 bases). Deletions cut 4 bases from V and 3 bases from J, with 12 bases between. The CDR3 length is 14 residues. CDR1 is SQVTM, CDR2 ANQGSEA, per germline. In DNA form, the CDR3 reads TGCAGCGTTGCCGGGACTGGCTACACCGGGGAGCTGTTTTTT. Residues: CSVAGTGYTGELFF.

The chain joins TRBV5-6 to TRBJ2-5; D ambiguous. Looked up from germline, CDR1 is SGHDT and CDR2 is YYEEEE. This CDR3 comprises 11 residues. Deletions cut 4 bases from V and 3 bases from J, with 4 bases between. CDR3 loop: CASSTEETQYF. The DNA for the CDR3 is TGTGCCAGCAGCACTGAAGAGACCCAGTACTTC.

The chain joins TRBV24-1 to TRBJ1-2; TRBD1 is a possible D gene (6 bases). V was trimmed by 6 bases and J by 0 bases, leaving 7 bases between them. The CDR3 runs 13 residues. From germline, CDR1 is KGHDR and CDR2 SFDVKD. The CDR3 protein is CATSTGSNYGYTF. The CDR3 DNA reads TGTGCCACCAGTACAGGGTCTAACTATGGCTACACCTTC.

The chain is built from TRBV24-1 and TRBJ2-2; weak D call: TRBD2 (5 bases). The CDR3 runs to 16 residues. The V end lost 0 bases, the J end lost 0 bases, and 7 bases lay between the germline ends. Germline CDR1 is KGHDR and CDR2 is SFDVKD. The chain's CDR3 is CATSDLREANTGELFF. The CDR3 DNA follows: TGTGCCACCAGTGATTTGCGGGAAGCGAACACCGGGGAGCTGTTTTTT.

The count of this clone is one. V is TRBV19 and J is TRBJ2-7; TRBD2 aligns across 7 bases. Germline CDR1 reads LNHDA; CDR2 reads SQIVND (reference sequence). This CDR3 spans 15 amino acids. V lost 3 bases to trimming and J lost 3 bases; unmatched junction nucleotides: 8. The CDR3 DNA reads TGTGCCAGTAGTATCTCGACTGGCGGGAGCTACGAGCAGTACTTC. This gives the protein CASSISTGGSYEQYF. Supplemented by reference TRBV19 and TRBJ2-7, the full variable domain reads DGGITQSPKYLFRKEGQNVTLSCEQNLNHDAMYWYRQDPGQGLRLIYYSQIVNDFQKGDIAEGYSVSREKKESFPLTVTSAQKNPTAFYLCASSISTGGSYEQYFGPGTRLTVT.

CDR3 DNA sequence: TGTGCCAGCAGCACGAAGATAGCAGCGAACACTGAAGCTTTCTTT. It translates to CASSTKIAANTEAFF. J is TRBJ1-1 and V is TRBV5-4; D gene unclear. This CDR3 spans 15 amino acids. Trimming took 4 bases from V and 1 from J, leaving 14 bases between them. The germline V gene has CDR1 SGHNT and CDR2 YYREEE (reference sequence).

This clone has just one count. The chain employs TRBV6-2 or TRBV6-3 and TRBJ2-7, with TRBD2 matching 11 bases. The CDR3 spans 14 residues. The germline V gene encodes CDR1 MNHEY and CDR2 SVGEGT. Trimming at V came to 3 bases and at J to 6 bases, leaving 4 bases not matched to a gene. Here the CDR3 reads CASSYQGLAAEQYF. Here the CDR3 DNA reads TGTGCCAGCAGTTATCAGGGACTAGCGGCCGAGCAGTACTTC.

The chain recombines TRBV30 with TRBJ2-7; D gene uncertain. Germline lookup yields CDR1 GTSNPN and CDR2 SVGIG (reference sequence). The CDR3 length is 12 residues. Trimming removed 2 bases at V and 2 bases at J, with 7 bases between. CDR3 region: CAWSTTAYEQYF. CDR3 nucleotides: TGTGCCTGGAGTACCACAGCCTACGAGCAGTACTTC.

This chain joins TRBV5-4 and TRBJ2-1, with D tentatively TRBD1 (6 bases). There are 15 residues in the CDR3. In germline, CDR1 is SGHNT, CDR2 YYREEE (reference sequence). Trimming removed 4 bases from V and 1 base from J, with 12 bases in between. The CDR3: CASSPGHMSYNEQFF. The DNA for the CDR3 is TGTGCCAGCAGCCCGGGACACATGTCCTACAATGAGCAGTTCTTC.

J is TRBJ1-6 and V is TRBV27, with D possibly matching TRBD1 (5 bases). The CDR3 sequence is 13 residues long. CDR1 is MNHEY and CDR2 is SMNVEV in the germline V gene (reference sequence). V was shortened by 3 bases and J by 8 bases, with 8 bases between the two germline ends. CDR3: CASSFREDSPLHF. The CDR3 DNA sequence: TGTGCCAGCAGTTTCAGGGAGGATTCACCCCTCCACTTT.

The chain combines TRBV7-2 with TRBJ2-1; 15 positions match TRBD2. The ends lost 4 bases at V and 16 bases at J; junction bases unmatched: 8. CDR1 is SGHTA and CDR2 is FQGNSA in the germline V gene. This CDR3 has 14 amino acids. CDR3: CASSSEGTSGRQFF. In DNA, the CDR3 is TGTGCCAGCAGCTCCGAAGGGACTAGCGGGAGGCAATTCTTC.

This sequence joins TRBV28 and TRBJ1-1; a possible D gene is TRBD1 (6 bases). Germline CDR1 reads MDHEN; CDR2 reads SYDVKM. The CDR3 spans 15 residues. Trimming took 2 bases from V and 4 from J, leaving 14 bases between them. In DNA form, the CDR3 reads TGTGCCAGCAGTTTAGAGCTCATAGGGGGCACTGAAGCTTTCTTT. Protein sequence: CASSLELIGGTEAFF.

CDR3 amino acids: CASSLGQYNEQFF. The CDR3, as DNA: TGCGCCAGCAGCTTGGGTCAGTACAATGAGCAGTTCTTC. The V call is TRBV5-1, the J call TRBJ2-1; D unresolved. The CDR3 covers 13 residues. The V gene lost 0 bases and the J gene lost 4 bases, with 5 bases spanning the gap. The germline gives CDR1 SGHRS, CDR2 YFSETQ.

The chain combines TRBV4-1 with TRBJ2-1; 9 bases map to TRBD1. Germline V lookup: CDR1 MGHRA, CDR2 YSYEKL. J lost 8 bases, V lost 0 bases, and 5 bases had no gene match. The CDR3 totals 15 residues. The CDR3 sequence: CASSQDGQGTDEQFF. DNA for the CDR3: TGCGCCAGCAGCCAAGATGGACAGGGGACGGATGAGCAGTTCTTC.

Only a few counts were recorded for this clone. The V gene is TRBV3-1 (or the pseudogene TRBV3-2), the J gene TRBJ2-7, with D possibly matching TRBD1 (5 bases). V was clipped by 6 bases and J by 2 bases, with 14 bases between them. The V gene's germline CDR1 is LGHDT and CDR2 YNNKEL (reference sequence). CDR3 length: 14 amino acids. DNA for the CDR3: TGTGCCAGCAGTCCTACAGGAGTTACCTACGAGCAGTACTTC. Translating gives CASSPTGVTYEQYF.

V is TRBV29-1 and J is TRBJ1-1; D is uncertain. Germline CDR1 is SQVTM and CDR2 is ANQGSEA. CDR3 length: 14 residues. V was pared by 4 bases and J by 1 base, with 13 bases between. CDR3 residues: CSVVGREGNTEAFF. As DNA, the CDR3 is TGCAGCGTTGTCGGGAGGGAAGGGAACACTGAAGCTTTCTTT.

This chain joins TRBV28 and TRBJ1-2; TRBD1 matches 7 bases. V gave up 5 bases and J gave up 4 bases; unmatched junction bases: 7. Germline CDR1 reads MDHEN; CDR2 reads SYDVKM. The CDR3 is 14 residues long. The DNA of the CDR3 is TGTGCCAGCAGTCCCCCCCGGGACAGCTATGGCTACACCTTC. Its protein is CASSPPRDSYGYTF.

The rearrangement links TRBV28 to TRBJ1-4; D is perhaps TRBD1 (5 bases). CDR1 and CDR2 (germline): MDHEN, SYDVKM. CDR3 size: 16 residues. Trimming took 0 bases from V and 6 from J, leaving 14 bases between them. The CDR3 coding sequence is TGTGCCAGCAGTTTATGGGGGGGTGGGCAGGATGAAAAACTGTTTTTT. Translation gives CASSLWGGGQDEKLFF.

The chain uses TRBV6-2 or TRBV6-3 and TRBJ1-2, with a weak D call TRBD1 (5 bases). Trimming stripped 2 bases from V and 5 bases from J, with 18 bases between. Germline V CDR1 and CDR2: MNHEY, SVGEGT. The CDR3 is made up of 16 amino acids. The DNA of the CDR3 is TGTGCCAGCAGTTACCCTCAAGCCACAGGCTTTTATGGCTACACCTTC. Protein sequence: CASSYPQATGFYGYTF.

This chain links TRBV30 with TRBJ2-3; the D gene is possibly TRBD1 (6 bases). Germline CDR1 is GTSNPN and CDR2 is SVGIG (reference sequence). CDR3 length equals 17 residues. V shed 0 bases and J shed 0 bases, with 16 bases lying between them. CDR3 amino acids: CAWSVLWPGASTDTQYF. As DNA, the CDR3 is TGTGCCTGGAGTGTACTCTGGCCAGGGGCGAGCACAGATACGCAGTATTTT.

This clone is a singleton in its sample. J is TRBJ2-4 and V is TRBV5-6; D is unclear. V dropped 2 bases and J dropped 0 bases, with 12 bases sitting between them. In germline, CDR1 is SGHDT, CDR2 YYEEEE. The CDR3 is 16 amino acids. The CDR3 DNA reads as TGTGCCAGCAGCTTTACCTTCGCAGTAGCCAAAAACATTCAGTACTTC. Its translation: CASSFTFAVAKNIQYF.

The chain carries TRBV3-1 (or the pseudogene TRBV3-2) and TRBJ1-2; 10 positions agree with TRBD1. Germline-derived CDR1 and CDR2 are LGHDT and YNNKEL (reference sequence). The length of the CDR3 is 12 residues. V shed 7 bases and J 7 bases; nucleotides not matched to a gene: 3. The CDR3 coding sequence is TGTGCCAGCACCGGGACAGGGGCTGGCTACACCTTC. Protein sequence: CASTGTGAGYTF.

This sequence joins TRBV19 and TRBJ2-5, with TRBD2 identical over 11 bases. The CDR3 has 13 amino acids. The germline gives CDR1 LNHDA, CDR2 SQIVND (reference sequence). J lost 4 bases, V lost 7 bases, and 2 bases had no gene match. This chain's CDR3 is CASNSGRGETQYF. In DNA, the CDR3 is TGTGCCAGTAATAGCGGGAGGGGAGAGACCCAGTACTTC.

The rearrangement links TRBV5-1 to TRBJ1-6; 7 bases are shared with TRBD1. Germline loops: CDR1 SGHRS, CDR2 YFSETQ. Unmatched junction bases numbered 5, after V lost 1 base and J lost 7 bases. The CDR3 length is 15 residues. CDR3 nucleotides: TGCGCCAGCAGCTTGAAAGGGGGCAGAAATTCACCCCTCCACTTT. Amino acid sequence: CASSLKGGRNSPLHF.

The rearrangement links TRBV19 to TRBJ2-2; 11 nucleotides line up with TRBD2. CDR3 size: 14 residues. Germline values: CDR1 LNHDA, CDR2 SQIVND (reference sequence). V lost 8 bases and J lost 4; bases outside the gene matches: 3. The CDR3 coding sequence is TGTGCCAGTTCCGGGACTAGCGGCACCGGGGAGCTGTTTTTT. It specifies CASSGTSGTGELFF.

In nucleotides, the CDR3 is TGCGCCAGCAGTGGGTCCGGCTACGAGCAGTACTTC. Residues: CASSGSGYEQYF. The rearrangement uses TRBV10-1 and TRBJ2-7, with D unresolved. Trimming left V 4 bases short and J 3 bases short, with 7 bases between. Germline CDR1 reads WNHNN; CDR2 reads SYGVQD (reference sequence). This CDR3 is 12 amino acids long.